This TCR beta chain was recovered during a study of blood T cell repertoires in COVID-19. Study in general: The United States, Italy and Spain supplied acute and convalescent COVID-19 samples. The cDNA or gDNA used as material had been derived from T cells, B-cell-depleted T cells, or PBMCs.

In the original workflow: Amplification of reference gene primers provided the estimated nucleated cell counts. Repertoires were generated with immunoSEQ multiplex PCR, while TCRdb's copy carries only in-frame clones and drops some. The DNA gave D and trimming, while V, J and clone size come from that table. The sample lists approximately 46,000 clones, more than 80% occurring once. V was shortened by 2 bases and J by 11 bases, with 12 bases between the two germline ends. This CDR3 has 12 amino acids. The germline gives CDR1 SGHAT, CDR2 FQNNGV. This clonotype was sampled from a man aged 55-75 years with acute or convalescent COVID-19. Sequenced material: peripheral blood. The chain joins TRBV11-2 to TRBJ1-1; D is possibly TRBD1 (5 bases). DNA of the CDR3: TGTGCCAGCAGCTTATTCAGGGCGGGGGCTTTCTTT. It encodes CASSLFRAGAFF.